This T cell receptor beta chain comes out of a study of vaccination and CD4 T cells after COVID-19. General observations from the study: Early timepoints after natural infection were not analyzed in these convalescent patients.

V shed 3 bases and J 2 bases; nucleotides not matched to a gene: 10. This CDR3 is built from 17 residues. Germline V CDR1 and CDR2: GTSNPN, SVGIG (reference sequence). Of note for this clonotype: Its antigen is undetermined.

The Oncomine TCR Beta short-read assay sequenced DNA from cultured CD4+ T cells. In TCRdb, the PCR reads were re-called with MiXCR into one record per CDR3 protein. The data contain 9,500 to 15,000 distinct CDR3 sequences, 55% to 75% of them singletons. Specified treatment: approximately nine-day PBMC culture with coronavirus spike peptide pools or control peptides (ViraFEST assay). This sequence was found in a human donor who had recovered from COVID-19. The chain combines TRBV30 with TRBJ2-3; the match to TRBD2 covers 11 bases. Sequencing used CD4+ T cells from blood, cultured in vitro. CDR3 loop: CAWSRQLSGRATDTQYF. The CDR3 bases are TGTGCCTGGAGCCGGCAGCTTAGCGGGAGGGCCACAGATACGCAGTATTTT.